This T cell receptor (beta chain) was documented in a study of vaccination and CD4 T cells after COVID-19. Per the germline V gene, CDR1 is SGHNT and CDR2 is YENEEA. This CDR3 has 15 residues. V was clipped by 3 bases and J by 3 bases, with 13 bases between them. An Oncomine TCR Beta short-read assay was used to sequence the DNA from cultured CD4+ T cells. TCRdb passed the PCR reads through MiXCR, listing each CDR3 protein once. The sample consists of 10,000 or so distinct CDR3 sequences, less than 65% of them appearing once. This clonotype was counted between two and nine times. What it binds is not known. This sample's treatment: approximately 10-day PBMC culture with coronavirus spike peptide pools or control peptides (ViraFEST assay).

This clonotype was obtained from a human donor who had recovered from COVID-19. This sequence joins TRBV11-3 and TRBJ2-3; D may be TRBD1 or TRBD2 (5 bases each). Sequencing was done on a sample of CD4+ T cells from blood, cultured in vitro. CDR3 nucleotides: TGTGCCAGCAGCTTGGGGCAAGAGGGTACAGATACGCAGTATTTT. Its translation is CASSLGQEGTDTQYF.